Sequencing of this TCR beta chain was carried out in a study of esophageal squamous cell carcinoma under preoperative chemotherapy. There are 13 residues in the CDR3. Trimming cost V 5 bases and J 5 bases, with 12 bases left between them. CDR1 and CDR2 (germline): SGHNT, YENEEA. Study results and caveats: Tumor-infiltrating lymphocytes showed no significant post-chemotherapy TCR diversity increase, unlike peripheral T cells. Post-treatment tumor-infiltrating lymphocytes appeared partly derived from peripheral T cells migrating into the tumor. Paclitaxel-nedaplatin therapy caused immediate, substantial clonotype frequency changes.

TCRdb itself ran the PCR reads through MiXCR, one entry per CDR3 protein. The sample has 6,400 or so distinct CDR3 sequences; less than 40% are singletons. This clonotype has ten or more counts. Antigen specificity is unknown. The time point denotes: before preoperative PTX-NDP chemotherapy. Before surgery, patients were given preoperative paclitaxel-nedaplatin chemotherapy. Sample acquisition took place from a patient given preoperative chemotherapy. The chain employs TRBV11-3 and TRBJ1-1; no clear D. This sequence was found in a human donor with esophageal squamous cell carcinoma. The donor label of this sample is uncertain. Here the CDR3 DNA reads TGTGCCAGCAGCCTCATTTCTGGGACTGAAGCTTTCTTT. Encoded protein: CASSLISGTEAFF.